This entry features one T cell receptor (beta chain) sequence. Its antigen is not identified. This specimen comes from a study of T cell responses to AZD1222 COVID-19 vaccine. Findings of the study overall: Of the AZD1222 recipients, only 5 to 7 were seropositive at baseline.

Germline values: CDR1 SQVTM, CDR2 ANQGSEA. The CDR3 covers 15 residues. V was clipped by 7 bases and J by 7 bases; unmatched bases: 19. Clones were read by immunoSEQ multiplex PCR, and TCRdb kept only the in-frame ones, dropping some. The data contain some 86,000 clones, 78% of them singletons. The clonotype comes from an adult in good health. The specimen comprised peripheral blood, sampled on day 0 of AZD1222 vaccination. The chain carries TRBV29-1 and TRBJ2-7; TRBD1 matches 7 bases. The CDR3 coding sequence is TGCAGCGCCACGACAGGGCAGTTAGACTTGGGGGAGCAGTACTTC. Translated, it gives CSATTGQLDLGEQYF.